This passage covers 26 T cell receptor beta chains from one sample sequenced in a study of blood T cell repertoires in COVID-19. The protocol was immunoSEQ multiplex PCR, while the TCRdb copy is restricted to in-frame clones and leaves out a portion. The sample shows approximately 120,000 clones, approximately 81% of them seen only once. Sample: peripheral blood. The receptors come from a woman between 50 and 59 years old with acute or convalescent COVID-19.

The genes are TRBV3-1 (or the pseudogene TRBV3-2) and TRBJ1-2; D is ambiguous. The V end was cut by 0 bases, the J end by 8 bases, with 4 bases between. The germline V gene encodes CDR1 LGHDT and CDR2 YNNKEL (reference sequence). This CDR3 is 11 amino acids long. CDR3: CASSQEGGYTF. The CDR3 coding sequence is TGTGCCAGCAGCCAAGAGGGCGGCTACACCTTC.

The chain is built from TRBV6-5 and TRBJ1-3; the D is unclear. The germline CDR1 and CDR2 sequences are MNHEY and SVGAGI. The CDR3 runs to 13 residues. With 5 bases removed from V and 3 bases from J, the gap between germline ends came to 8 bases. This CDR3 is CASSQIVGNTIYF. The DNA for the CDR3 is TGTGCCAGCAGTCAGATTGTTGGAAACACCATATATTTT.

DNA for the CDR3: TGTGCCAGCAGTGTGACAGTGAGTGTCGGCTCTGGAAACACCATATATTTT. It translates to CASSVTVSVGSGNTIYF. The chain combines TRBV6-1 with TRBJ1-3; possible D gene TRBD1, 5 bases. CDR1 MNHNS and CDR2 SASEGT come from the germline V gene. This CDR3 has 17 amino acids. V was cut by 4 bases and J by 0 bases, with 16 bases left in between.

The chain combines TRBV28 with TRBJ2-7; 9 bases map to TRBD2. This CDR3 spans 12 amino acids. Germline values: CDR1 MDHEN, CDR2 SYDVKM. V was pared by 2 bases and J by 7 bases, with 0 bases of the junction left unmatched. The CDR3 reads CASSLGLAEQYF. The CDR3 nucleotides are TGTGCCAGCAGTTTAGGACTAGCGGAGCAGTACTTC.

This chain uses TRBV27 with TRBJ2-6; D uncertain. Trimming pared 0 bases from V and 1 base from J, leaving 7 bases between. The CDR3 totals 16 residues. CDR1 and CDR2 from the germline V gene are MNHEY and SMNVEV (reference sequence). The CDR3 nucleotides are TGTGCCAGCAGTTTATCGCGACAATCTGGGGCCAACGTCCTGACTTTC. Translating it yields CASSLSRQSGANVLTF.

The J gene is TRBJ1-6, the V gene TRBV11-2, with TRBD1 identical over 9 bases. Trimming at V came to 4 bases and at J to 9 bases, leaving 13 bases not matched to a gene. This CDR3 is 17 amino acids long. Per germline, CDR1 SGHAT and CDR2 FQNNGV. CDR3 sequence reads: CASSSPRDRDPRSPLHF. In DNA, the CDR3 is TGTGCCAGCAGCTCCCCCCGGGACAGGGATCCTCGTTCACCCCTCCACTTT.

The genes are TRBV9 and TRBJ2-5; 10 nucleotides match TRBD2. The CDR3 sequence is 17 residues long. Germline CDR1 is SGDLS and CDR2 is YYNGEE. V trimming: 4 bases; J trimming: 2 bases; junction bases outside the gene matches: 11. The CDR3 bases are TGTGCCAGCAGCCGCCCTTTAGCGGGGGGTATTCAAGAGACCCAGTACTTC. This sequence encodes CASSRPLAGGIQETQYF.

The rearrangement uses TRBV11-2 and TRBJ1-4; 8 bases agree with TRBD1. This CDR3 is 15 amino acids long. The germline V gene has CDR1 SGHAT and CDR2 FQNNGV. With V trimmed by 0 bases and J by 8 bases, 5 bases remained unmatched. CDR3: CASSLERTGWEKLFF. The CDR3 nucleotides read TGTGCCAGCAGCTTAGAAAGGACAGGGTGGGAAAAACTGTTTTTT.

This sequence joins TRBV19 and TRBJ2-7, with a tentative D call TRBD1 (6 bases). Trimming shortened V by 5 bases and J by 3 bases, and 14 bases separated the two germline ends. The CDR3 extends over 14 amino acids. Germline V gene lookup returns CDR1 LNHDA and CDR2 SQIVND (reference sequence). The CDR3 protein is CASSFTGSDYEQYF. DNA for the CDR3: TGTGCCAGTAGTTTCACAGGGTCGGACTACGAGCAGTACTTC.

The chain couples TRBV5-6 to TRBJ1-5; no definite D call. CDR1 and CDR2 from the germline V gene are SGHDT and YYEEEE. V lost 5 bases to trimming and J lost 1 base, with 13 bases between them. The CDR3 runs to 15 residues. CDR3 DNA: TGTGCCAGCAGTTACAAATCGGGAAGCAATCAGCCCCAGCATTTT. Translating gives CASSYKSGSNQPQHF.

CDR3 region: CASSGDRNYGYTF. The DNA of the CDR3 is TGTGCCAGCAGTGGAGACAGGAACTATGGCTACACCTTC. This chain links TRBV2 with TRBJ1-2, with a possible D match to TRBD1 (6 bases). CDR1 SNHLY and CDR2 FYNNEI come from the germline V gene. The V and J ends lost 4 bases and 2 bases respectively, with 8 bases between them. This CDR3 is built from 13 residues. Filled out from reference TRBV2 and TRBJ1-2, the complete variable domain reads EPEVTQTPSHQVTQMGQEVILRCVPISNHLYFYWYRQILGQKVEFLVSFYNNEISEKSEIFDDQFSVERPDGSNFTLKIRSTKLEDSAMYFCASSGDRNYGYTFGSGTRLTVV.

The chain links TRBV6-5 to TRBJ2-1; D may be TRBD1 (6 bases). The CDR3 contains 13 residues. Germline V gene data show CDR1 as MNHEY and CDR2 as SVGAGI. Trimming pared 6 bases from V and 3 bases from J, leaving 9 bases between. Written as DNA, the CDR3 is TGTGCCAGCAGCCTGGACAGCTACAATGAGCAGTTCTTC. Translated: CASSLDSYNEQFF.

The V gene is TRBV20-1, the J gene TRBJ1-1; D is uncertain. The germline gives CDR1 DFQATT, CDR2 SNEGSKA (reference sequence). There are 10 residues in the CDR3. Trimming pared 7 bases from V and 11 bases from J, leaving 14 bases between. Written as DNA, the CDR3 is TGCAGTGTTTTAGGGAGTGAGGCTTTCTTT. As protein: CSVLGSEAFF.

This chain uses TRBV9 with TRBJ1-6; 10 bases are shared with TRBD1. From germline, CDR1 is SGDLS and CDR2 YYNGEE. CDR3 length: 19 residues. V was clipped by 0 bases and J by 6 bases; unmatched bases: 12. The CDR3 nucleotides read TGTGCCAGCAGCGTAGACCCTAGCGGGACAGGGGAGATTAATTCACCCCTCCACTTT. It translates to CASSVDPSGTGEINSPLHF. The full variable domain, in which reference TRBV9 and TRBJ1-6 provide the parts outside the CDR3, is DSGVTQTPKHLITATGQRVTLRCSPRSGDLSVYWYQQSLDQGLQFLIQYYNGEERAKGNILERFSAQQFPDLHSELNLSSLELGDSALYFCASSVDPSGTGEINSPLHFGNGTRLTVT.

CDR3 nucleotides: TGTGCCAGTAGTCCCGCGGACAGGGGCGCTAGTCAGCCCCAGCATTTT. Encoded protein: CASSPADRGASQPQHF. The chain carries TRBV19 and TRBJ1-5, with 9 positions matching TRBD1. The CDR3 has 16 residues. CDR1 is LNHDA, CDR2 SQIVND, per germline (reference sequence). J was trimmed by 6 bases and V by 5 bases; bases with no gene match: 11.

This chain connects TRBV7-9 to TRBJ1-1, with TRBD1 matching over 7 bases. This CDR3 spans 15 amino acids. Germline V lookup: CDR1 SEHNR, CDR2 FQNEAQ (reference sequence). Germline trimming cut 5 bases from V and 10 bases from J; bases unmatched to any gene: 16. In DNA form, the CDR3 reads TGTGCCAGCAGCCAGCACAGGGGATCCAACTCGGGAGCTTTCTTT. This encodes CASSQHRGSNSGAFF. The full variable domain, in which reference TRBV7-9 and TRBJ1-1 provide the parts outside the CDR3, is DTGVSQNPRHKITKRGQNVTFRCDPISEHNRLYWYRQTLGQGPEFLTYFQNEAQLEKSRLLSDRFSAERPKGSFSTLEIQRTEQGDSAMYLCASSQHRGSNSGAFFGQGTRLTVV.

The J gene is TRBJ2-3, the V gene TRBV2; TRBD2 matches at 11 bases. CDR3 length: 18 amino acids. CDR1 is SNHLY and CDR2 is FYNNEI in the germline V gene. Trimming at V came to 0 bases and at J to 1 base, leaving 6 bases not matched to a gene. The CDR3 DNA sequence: TGTGCCAGCAGTGAAGCCCCCCTACTAGCGGGAGGCACAGATACGCAGTATTTT. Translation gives CASSEAPLLAGGTDTQYF.

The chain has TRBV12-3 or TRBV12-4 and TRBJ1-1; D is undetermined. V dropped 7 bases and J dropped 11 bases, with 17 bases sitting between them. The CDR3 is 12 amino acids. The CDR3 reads CASTVKTVRAFF. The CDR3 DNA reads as TGTGCCAGCACCGTGAAGACGGTGAGGGCTTTCTTT.

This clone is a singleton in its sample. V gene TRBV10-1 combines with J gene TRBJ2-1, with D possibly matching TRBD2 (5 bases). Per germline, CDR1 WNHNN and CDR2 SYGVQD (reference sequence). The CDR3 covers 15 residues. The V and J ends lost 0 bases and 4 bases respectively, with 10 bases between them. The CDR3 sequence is CASSESLAGYNEQFF. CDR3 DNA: TGCGCCAGCAGTGAGTCCCTAGCTGGGTACAATGAGCAGTTCTTC.

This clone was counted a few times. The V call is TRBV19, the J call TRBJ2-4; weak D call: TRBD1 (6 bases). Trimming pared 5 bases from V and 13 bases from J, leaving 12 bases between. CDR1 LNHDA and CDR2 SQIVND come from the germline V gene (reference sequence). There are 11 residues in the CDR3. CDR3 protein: CASSVRDKQYF. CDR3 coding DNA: TGTGCCAGTAGTGTCCGGGACAAGCAGTACTTC.

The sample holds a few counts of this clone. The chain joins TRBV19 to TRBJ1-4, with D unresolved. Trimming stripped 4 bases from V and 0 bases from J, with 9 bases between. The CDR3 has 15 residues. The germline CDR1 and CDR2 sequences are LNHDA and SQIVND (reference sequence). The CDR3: CASSRTGTTNEKLFF. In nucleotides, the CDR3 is TGTGCCAGTAGTAGGACGGGGACAACTAATGAAAAACTGTTTTTT.

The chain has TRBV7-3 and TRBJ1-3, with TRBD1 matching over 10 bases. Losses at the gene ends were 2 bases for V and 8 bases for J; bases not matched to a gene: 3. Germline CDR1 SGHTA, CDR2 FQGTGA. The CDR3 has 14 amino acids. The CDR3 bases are TGTGCCAGCAGCTTAGGGACAGGGGCTGACACCATATATTTT. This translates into CASSLGTGADTIYF.

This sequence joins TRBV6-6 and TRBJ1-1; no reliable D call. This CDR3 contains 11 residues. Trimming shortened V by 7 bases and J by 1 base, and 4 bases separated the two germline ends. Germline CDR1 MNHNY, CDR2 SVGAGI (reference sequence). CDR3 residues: CASTENTEAFF. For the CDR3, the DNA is TGTGCCAGCACAGAGAACACTGAAGCTTTCTTT.

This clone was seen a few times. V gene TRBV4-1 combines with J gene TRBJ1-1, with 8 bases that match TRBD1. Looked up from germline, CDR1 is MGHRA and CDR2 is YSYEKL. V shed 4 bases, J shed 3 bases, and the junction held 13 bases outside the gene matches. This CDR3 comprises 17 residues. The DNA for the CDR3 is TGCGCCAGCAGCCCTGGACAGGGTGGCCGGGTCTACACTGAAGCTTTCTTT. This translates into CASSPGQGGRVYTEAFF.

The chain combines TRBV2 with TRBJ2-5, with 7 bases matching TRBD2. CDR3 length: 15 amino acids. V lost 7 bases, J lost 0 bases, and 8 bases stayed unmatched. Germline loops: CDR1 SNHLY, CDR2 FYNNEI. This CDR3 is CASTGGRAYQETQYF. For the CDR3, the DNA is TGTGCCAGCACTGGGGGGAGGGCGTACCAAGAGACCCAGTACTTC. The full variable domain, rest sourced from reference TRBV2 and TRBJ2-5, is EPEVTQTPSHQVTQMGQEVILRCVPISNHLYFYWYRQILGQKVEFLVSFYNNEISEKSEIFDDQFSVERPDGSNFTLKIRSTKLEDSAMYFCASTGGRAYQETQYFGPGTRLLVL.

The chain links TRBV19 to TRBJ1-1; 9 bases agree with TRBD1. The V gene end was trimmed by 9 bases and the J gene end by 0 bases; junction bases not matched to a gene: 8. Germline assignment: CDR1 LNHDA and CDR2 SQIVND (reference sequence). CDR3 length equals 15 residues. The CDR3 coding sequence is TGTGCCAGCAAGGGGGACAGGGCCATGAACACTGAAGCTTTCTTT. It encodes CASKGDRAMNTEAFF.